A selection of T cell receptor beta chains follows, all from one sample in a study of CD8 T cells in ankylosing spondylitis. In TCRdb, the 5' RACE reads were re-called with MiXCR into one record per CDR3 protein. The sample yields fewer than 400,000 distinct CDR3 sequences, 20% to 25% seen once. What was sequenced was blood, either unsorted or a sorted T cell fraction (not recorded which). All receptors derive from a male donor with ankylosing spondylitis. Each CDR3 is given with its conserved first and last residue. The order of the fields is clone size, J gene, D gene, V gene, CDR3 DNA, CDR3 protein. D genes are given only for firm matches. Not all rows give a size; the values are once, few, many and, for expanded clones, a class.

few,TRBJ2-3,TRBD1,TRBV27,TGTGCCAGCAGTTTATCGGTAGGGACAGGGATCCCAGATACGCAGTATTTT,CASSLSVGTGIPDTQYF
-,TRBJ2-7,-,TRBV4-3,TGCGCCAGCAGCCAAGATCTAGGGGGTTACGAGCAGTACTTC,CASSQDLGGYEQYF
once,TRBJ2-1,TRBD2,TRBV20-1,TGCAGTGCAATGGGACTAGCGGGAAAGGAGCAGTTCTTC,CSAMGLAGKEQFF
once,TRBJ2-1,-,TRBV1,TGCACCAGCAGCCAAGCTTTGCAGGGAATTTACAATGAGCAGTTCTTC,CTSSQALQGIYNEQFF
-,TRBJ2-7,TRBD1,TRBV3-1,TGTGCCAGCAGCCAGGGGCACAGGGGGCTCTACGAGCAGTACTTC,CASSQGHRGLYEQYF
-,TRBJ2-1,TRBD2,TRBV15,TGTGCCACCAGCAAAGGTTCCGGGACTAGCGGAGCCAATGAGCAGTTCTTC,CATSKGSGTSGANEQFF
-,TRBJ2-3,TRBD1,TRBV2,TGTGCCAGTTCCCGGGACAGCTTCACAGATACGCAGTATTTT,CASSRDSFTDTQYF
few,TRBJ2-1,TRBD2,TRBV20-1,TGCAGTGCTAGAGATGGGGGACTAGCGGGAAACAATGAGCAGTTCTTC,CSARDGGLAGNNEQFF
few,TRBJ1-2,-,TRBV12-3/TRBV12-4,TGTGCCAGCAGTGAGCAGAATTATGGCTACACCTTC,CASSEQNYGYTF
-,TRBJ1-4,-,TRBV6-1,TGTGCCAGCAGTACCGGACGGGGTAATGAAAAACTGTTTTTT,CASSTGRGNEKLFF
-,TRBJ2-5,TRBD1,TRBV6-1,TGTGCCAGCAGTCCCCGGACAGGCTTTGAGACCCAGTACTTC,CASSPRTGFETQYF
-,TRBJ2-2,TRBD2,TRBV7-6,TGTGCCAGCAGCTTACCTCCCGGACTAGCGGGAAACACCGGGGAGCTGTTTTTT,CASSLPPGLAGNTGELFF
-,TRBJ1-2,-,TRBV5-1,TGCGCCAGCAGCTTGGATTGGGGGAATGGCTACACCTTC,CASSLDWGNGYTF
-,TRBJ1-5,-,TRBV20-1,TGCAGTGCTAGATCGGTGGAAGTGGAGCAGCCCCAGCATTTT,CSARSVEVEQPQHF
few,TRBJ2-7,-,TRBV4-1,TGCGCCAGCAGCCAAGTCCGGGGGCGGAGCAGGGAAAACTACGAGCAGTACTTC,CASSQVRGRSRENYEQYF
-,TRBJ2-5,-,TRBV20-1,TGCAGTGCTGGAACAACAGGGACCCAAGAGACCCAGTACTTC,CSAGTTGTQETQYF
-,TRBJ2-7,TRBD1,TRBV28,TGTGCCAGCAGTTTGGTTTCAGGACAGGGGCTATACGAGCAGTACTTC,CASSLVSGQGLYEQYF
many,TRBJ2-7,TRBD2,TRBV7-2,TGTGCCAGCAGCTTACAGGGACTAGCGGAGTACGAGCAGTACTTC,CASSLQGLAEYEQYF
few,TRBJ2-2,TRBD1,TRBV6-1,TGTGCCAGCAGTGCAGGGGGCGCGGTCACCGGGGAGCTGTTTTTT,CASSAGGAVTGELFF
-,TRBJ2-1,TRBD2,TRBV3-1,TGTGCCAGCAGCCCGAGGGCTAGCGGGAGAAGTGAGCAGTTCTTC,CASSPRASGRSEQFF
-,TRBJ1-4,-,TRBV6-1,TGTGCCAGCAGTGAAACGGTACAGGTCAGAGGCAAACTGTTTTTT,CASSETVQVRGKLFF
-,TRBJ1-1,-,TRBV9,TGTGCCAGCAGCGTAGGGGGGTACAGCATGAACACTGAAGCTTTCTTT,CASSVGGYSMNTEAFF
-,TRBJ2-2,-,TRBV10-3,TGTGCCATCAGGGGTAGCGTTACAAACACCGGGGAGCTGTTTTTT,CAIRGSVTNTGELFF
few,TRBJ2-2,-,TRBV19,TGTGCCAGTAGTATCCGGGGCTCATACACCGGGGAGCTGTTTTTT,CASSIRGSYTGELFF
-,TRBJ2-3,-,TRBV5-6,TGTGCCAGCAGCCGGGACCGTGGTTGGACAGATACGCAGTATTTT,CASSRDRGWTDTQYF
-,TRBJ1-1,-,TRBV5-1,TGCGCCAGCAGCTTGGCCGTGGGGAACACTGAAGCTTTCTTT,CASSLAVGNTEAFF
-,TRBJ1-3,-,TRBV15,TGTGCCACCAGCAGAGTAAGGGCCGGAAACACCATATATTTT,CATSRVRAGNTIYF
few,TRBJ2-2,-,TRBV7-7,TGTGCCAGCAGCTTAGATGTGGGAAACACCGGGGAGCTGTTTTTT,CASSLDVGNTGELFF
few,TRBJ2-7,-,TRBV12-3/TRBV12-4,TGTGCCAGCAGTTTATCAGCGGAAGGGGACTACGAGCAGTACTTC,CASSLSAEGDYEQYF
many,TRBJ2-3,TRBD2,TRBV5-1,TGCGCCAGCAGCCAGGGACTAGCGCGGAGAGGAGATACGCAGTATTTT,CASSQGLARRGDTQYF
many,TRBJ1-5,-,TRBV18,TGTGCCAGCAGCCCCGACAGCAATCAGCCCCAGCATTTT,CASSPDSNQPQHF
few,TRBJ2-5,-,TRBV29-1,TGCAGCGTTGAGAAATCCAGCCCTGGGACCCAGTACTTC,CSVEKSSPGTQYF
-,TRBJ2-2,TRBD2,TRBV6-5,TGTGCCCTTAGGACTAGTTCCGGGGAGCTGTTTTTT,CALRTSSGELFF
-,TRBJ2-7,TRBD2,TRBV4-1,TGCGCCAGCAGCCTCATAGGGACTAGCGGGATCTACGAGCAGTACTTC,CASSLIGTSGIYEQYF
-,TRBJ2-7,-,TRBV6-6,TGTGCCAGCACAGACTGGGCCTACGAGCAGTACTTC,CASTDWAYEQYF
-,TRBJ1-1,-,TRBV29-1,TGCAGCGTTGTCTGGGGGGAGACTGAAGCTTTCTTT,CSVVWGETEAFF
few,TRBJ1-1,-,TRBV6-1,TGTGCCAGCAGTGCCATAAGGACCGTTGGAGCTGAAGCTTTCTTT,CASSAIRTVGAEAFF
many,TRBJ2-1,-,TRBV5-1,TGCGCCAGCAGCTTGTTAGAGTCCTACAATGAGCAGTTCTTC,CASSLLESYNEQFF
-,TRBJ2-5,-,TRBV7-2,TGTGCCAGCAATCACCGTTCGGAGACCCAGTACTTC,CASNHRSETQYF
-,TRBJ2-6,-,TRBV9,TGTGCCAGCAGCGCCATTGCCGGGGCCAACGTCCTGACTTTC,CASSAIAGANVLTF
few,TRBJ1-3,TRBD1,TRBV4-2,TGTGCCAGCAGCCAAGTTACAGGGGGTGACCGGAGAAACACCATATATTTT,CASSQVTGGDRRNTIYF
-,TRBJ1-5,-,TRBV25-1,TGTGCCAGCAGTGAGGGAGGGTATAGCAATCAGCCCCAGCATTTT,CASSEGGYSNQPQHF
few,TRBJ1-2,-,TRBV4-1,TGCGCCAGCAGCCAAGCGGAGAGATCTAACTATGGCTACACCTTC,CASSQAERSNYGYTF
-,TRBJ2-5,-,TRBV19,TGTGCCAGTAGTATCTTTTTGGGAAACCAAGAGACCCAGTACTTC,CASSIFLGNQETQYF
-,TRBJ2-1,-,TRBV20-1,TGCAGTGCTCCTGGGGACAATCCTTACAATGAGCAGTTCTTC,CSAPGDNPYNEQFF
-,TRBJ2-2,-,TRBV7-2,TGTGCCAGCAGCTTGCGAGCCGGTGGGTACACCGGGGAGCTGTTTTTT,CASSLRAGGYTGELFF
many,TRBJ1-1,-,TRBV7-3,TGTGCCAGCAGCTTAAAACGACGGCGGGACAAAGCTTTCTTT,CASSLKRRRDKAFF
few,TRBJ2-1,-,TRBV11-3,TGTGCCAGCAGCTCCGCCGGGACCACCTACAATGAGCAGTTCTTC,CASSSAGTTYNEQFF
few,TRBJ2-5,-,TRBV12-3/TRBV12-4,TGTGCCAGCAGTTTAGCGCAAGGGTTGGGGGAGACCCAGTACTTC,CASSLAQGLGETQYF
few,TRBJ2-1,-,TRBV12-3/TRBV12-4,TGTGCCAGCAACGTGATAGGGGGTGGGCAGTTCTTC,CASNVIGGGQFF
-,TRBJ1-1,-,TRBV14,TGTGCCAGCAGCCAACGGCGAGGGGAGAACACTGAAGCTTTCTTT,CASSQRRGENTEAFF
-,TRBJ2-2,-,TRBV12-3/TRBV12-4,TGTGCCAGCAGTTTTGGTGGGGGGCGCACCGGGGAGCTGTTTTTT,CASSFGGGRTGELFF
once,TRBJ2-1,-,TRBV7-8,TGTGCCAGCAGCTTAGCGTTTGCGACTGAGCAGTTCTTC,CASSLAFATEQFF